This T cell receptor beta chain emerged from a study of blood T cell repertoires in COVID-19. Whole-study context: Samples representing acute and convalescent COVID-19 were sourced from the United States, Italy and Spain. T cells, B-cell-depleted T cells, or PBMCs supplied cDNA or gDNA.

In the original analysis: Reference gene primer amplification in the assay estimated nucleated cell counts. Profiled with immunoSEQ multiplex PCR; TCRdb holds only in-frame clones, not every one. The V and J calls and clone size come from that table; D and trimming were worked out from the DNA. The data contain approximately 38,000 clones, around 83% of them singletons. This CDR3 is built from 13 residues. The germline V gene has CDR1 SGHTA and CDR2 FQGTGA. V dropped 6 bases and J dropped 7; count of bases not matched to a gene: 6. Sequencing was performed on peripheral blood. This sequence was found in a human donor with acute or convalescent COVID-19. The donor label of this sample is uncertain. The chain combines TRBV7-3 with TRBJ2-1; TRBD1 matches at 7 bases. The CDR3 loop is CASRQGTANEQFF. The CDR3 DNA sequence: TGTGCCAGCAGGCAGGGGACAGCTAATGAGCAGTTCTTC.